This entry features one T cell receptor (beta chain) sequence. This specimen belongs to a study of T cell changes during pregnancy in multiple sclerosis. Measured with immunoSEQ multiplex PCR; TCRdb has only the in-frame clones, and not every one. The profile covers about 64,000 clones, with roughly 87% appearing a single time and roughly 2.2% taken by the ten largest. Germline values: CDR1 MDHEN, CDR2 SYDVKM. The CDR3 runs to 15 residues. V was cut by 2 bases and J by 2 bases, with 12 bases left in between. This sequence was found in a female donor in good health, enrolled as a control in a pregnancy study. This chain uses TRBV28 with TRBJ2-5, with a possible D match to TRBD1 (6 bases). Source: peripheral blood, taken in the second trimester of pregnancy. The CDR3 region has the DNA TGTGCCAGCAGTTTAGAGGCGCAGGGGCAAGAGACCCAGTACTTC. Protein sequence: CASSLEAQGQETQYF.